Listed here are 24 T cell receptor beta chains from one sample, sequenced in a study of blood T cell repertoires in COVID-19. This table comes from immunoSEQ multiplex PCR, and its TCRdb copy is limited to in-frame clones, with some not included. The sample comprises roughly 250,000 clones, around nine tenths of which are singletons, and 1.5% to 2% rests with the top ten. Sequenced material: PBMCs or T cells enriched from blood (not recorded which). The receptors originated from a woman aged 45-65 years who had recovered from COVID-19.

The chain joins TRBV12-5 to TRBJ1-2; 9 positions agree with TRBD1. There are 17 residues in the CDR3. Germline lookup yields CDR1 LGHNT and CDR2 FRNRAP. V lost 4 bases to trimming and J lost 6 bases; unmatched junction nucleotides: 15. CDR3: CASGWSRDRVKENGYTF. The CDR3 DNA reads as TGTGCTAGTGGTTGGTCTCGGGACAGGGTGAAGGAGAATGGCTACACCTTC. Full variable domain (remainder filled in from reference TRBV12-5 and TRBJ1-2): DARVTQTPRHKVTEMGQEVTMRCQPILGHNTVFWYRQTMMQGLELLAYFRNRAPLDDSGMPKDRFSAEMPDATLATLKIQPSEPRDSAVYFCASGWSRDRVKENGYTFGSGTRLTVV.

This chain connects TRBV15 to TRBJ2-2; D perhaps matches TRBD2 (5 bases). The CDR3 covers 14 residues. Germline V gene sequence: CDR1 LNHNV, CDR2 YYDKDF (reference sequence). V was cut by 0 bases and J by 5 bases, with 7 bases left in between. The DNA for the CDR3 is TGTGCCACCAGCAGAGACGGGGAAACCGGGGAGCTGTTTTTT. As protein: CATSRDGETGELFF.

Written as DNA, the CDR3 is TGTGCCAGCAGCGCGGGACTAGCGGGAGGTCTTGAGCAGTTCTTC. It translates to CASSAGLAGGLEQFF. V gene TRBV9 combines with J gene TRBJ2-1; 15 nucleotides agree with TRBD2. Per germline, CDR1 SGDLS and CDR2 YYNGEE. The J segment lost 9 bases and the V segment lost 3 bases, leaving 4 bases of the junction unmatched. The CDR3 runs 15 residues.

The chain couples TRBV7-8 to TRBJ1-5; 7 positions match TRBD1. This CDR3 is built from 16 residues. CDR1 and CDR2 from the germline V gene are SGHVS and FQNEAQ. The junction had 8 bases not matched to a gene; V was cut back by 4 bases and J by 2 bases. In nucleotides, the CDR3 is TGTGCCAGCAGCTCCCTACAGGGGTTAGGCAATCAGCCCCAGCATTTT. Protein product: CASSSLQGLGNQPQHF.

This clone was seen a few times. V and J are TRBV12-5 and TRBJ2-1, with 8 bases fitting TRBD1. The CDR3 extends over 15 amino acids. V dropped 0 bases and J dropped 9; count of bases not matched to a gene: 7. Germline CDR1 reads LGHNT; CDR2 reads FRNRAP. CDR3 protein: CASGLVRGQVVEQFF. The CDR3 region has the DNA TGTGCTAGTGGTTTGGTACGGGGACAGGTGGTTGAGCAGTTCTTC.

The chain carries TRBV5-4 and TRBJ1-1; the D gene is possibly TRBD1 (5 bases). V was trimmed by 1 base and J by 3 bases, leaving 19 bases between them. The CDR3 consists of 17 residues. Per germline, CDR1 SGHNT and CDR2 YYREEE (reference sequence). CDR3 sequence reads: CASSLLRGTEGDTEAFF. The CDR3 nucleotides are TGTGCCAGCAGCTTGTTAAGGGGAACGGAGGGCGACACTGAAGCTTTCTTT.

This chain joins TRBV5-1 and TRBJ1-3, with TRBD1 matching 8 bases. With V trimmed by 4 bases and J by 4 bases, 7 bases remained unmatched. Germline CDR1 reads SGHRS; CDR2 reads YFSETQ. The length of the CDR3 is 15 residues. This CDR3 reads CASSDATGAGNTIYF. The CDR3 DNA is TGCGCCAGCAGCGACGCGACAGGGGCCGGAAACACCATATATTTT.

This chain uses TRBV5-1 with TRBJ2-7; 10 bases map to TRBD2. V was clipped by 3 bases and J by 5 bases; unmatched bases: 5. This CDR3 is 14 amino acids long. Germline V gives CDR1 SGHRS, CDR2 YFSETQ. The CDR3 DNA follows: TGCGCCAGCAGCTCGGGGACTAGCGTACACGAGCAGTACTTC. Its translation is CASSSGTSVHEQYF.

The genes are TRBV7-9 and TRBJ2-5; 14 nucleotides agree with TRBD2. CDR3 size: 17 residues. V lost 2 bases, J lost 4 bases, and 6 bases stayed unmatched. Per the germline V gene, CDR1 is SEHNR and CDR2 is FQNEAQ (reference sequence). For the CDR3, the DNA is TGTGCCAGCAGCTTAAGGACTAGCGGGAGGCTTCGAGAGACCCAGTACTTC. Protein sequence: CASSLRTSGRLRETQYF.

V usage is TRBV5-5 and J usage is TRBJ2-5; 7 nucleotides line up with TRBD1. Germline lookup yields CDR1 SGHKS and CDR2 YYEKEE (reference sequence). V was pared by 0 bases and J by 4 bases, with 6 bases of the junction left unmatched. This CDR3 is built from 15 residues. This CDR3 is CASSLGIGGGETQYF. The DNA for the CDR3 is TGTGCCAGCAGCTTGGGGATAGGGGGCGGAGAGACCCAGTACTTC.

The genes are TRBV15 and TRBJ1-4; D is ambiguous. The CDR3 spans 14 residues. Trimming took off 0 bases at V and 3 bases at J, with 5 bases between the two ends. CDR1 is LNHNV and CDR2 is YYDKDF in the germline V gene (reference sequence). The CDR3 DNA follows: TGTGCCACCAGCAGAGAAGAGGCTAATGAAAAACTGTTTTTT. This codes for CATSREEANEKLFF.

This clone showed up just a few times. In nucleotides, the CDR3 is TGTGCCAGCAGCTTGGCCCGGGGTCGGGAGACCCAGTACTTC. It yields the protein CASSLARGRETQYF. V gene TRBV5-6 combines with J gene TRBJ2-5; D is perhaps TRBD2 (5 bases). There are 14 residues in the CDR3. Trimming left V 0 bases short and J 5 bases short, with 11 bases between. The V gene's germline CDR1 is SGHDT and CDR2 YYEEEE.

The rearrangement uses TRBV11-3 and TRBJ2-1; the D gene is possibly TRBD2 (5 bases). V lost 5 bases to trimming and J lost 0 bases, with 11 bases between them. The V gene's germline CDR1 is SGHNT and CDR2 YENEEA. This CDR3 spans 15 amino acids. The CDR3: CASSKSEGSYNEQFF. The CDR3 DNA is TGTGCCAGCAGCAAGAGTGAGGGCTCCTACAATGAGCAGTTCTTC. Complete variable domain (other parts from reference TRBV11-3 and TRBJ2-1): EAGVVQSPRYKIIEKKQPVAFWCNPISGHNTLYWYLQNLGQGPELLIRYENEEAVDDSQLPKDRFSAERLKGVDSTLKIQPAELGDSAVYLCASSKSEGSYNEQFFGPGTRLTVL.

V and J are TRBV15 and TRBJ2-3, with D possibly being TRBD2 (5 bases). The CDR3 has 16 residues. Germline lookup yields CDR1 LNHNV and CDR2 YYDKDF (reference sequence). Trimming pared 0 bases from V and 0 bases from J, leaving 10 bases between. The CDR3 loop reads CATSRESGISTDTQYF. Written as DNA, the CDR3 is TGTGCCACCAGCAGAGAGTCGGGAATCAGCACAGATACGCAGTATTTT. Drawing the rest from reference TRBV15 and TRBJ2-3, the complete variable domain is DAMVIQNPRYQVTQFGKPVTLSCSQTLNHNVMYWYQQKSSQAPKLLFHYYDKDFNNEADTPDNFQSRRPNTSFCFLDIRSPGLGDTAMYLCATSRESGISTDTQYFGPGTRLTVL.

The chain is built from TRBV2 and TRBJ2-1; 10 bases line up with TRBD2. Germline CDR1 is SNHLY and CDR2 is FYNNEI. This CDR3 spans 17 amino acids. The junction had 11 bases not matched to a gene; V was cut back by 6 bases and J by 3 bases. The CDR3 protein is CASRGLAAVIHYNEQFF. The CDR3 nucleotides are TGTGCCAGCAGAGGACTAGCGGCCGTCATTCACTACAATGAGCAGTTCTTC. The variable domain in full, with the rest retrieved from reference TRBV2 and TRBJ2-1, is EPEVTQTPSHQVTQMGQEVILRCVPISNHLYFYWYRQILGQKVEFLVSFYNNEISEKSEIFDDQFSVERPDGSNFTLKIRSTKLEDSAMYFCASRGLAAVIHYNEQFFGPGTRLTVL.

In its sample, this clone was seen many times. This chain joins TRBV27 and TRBJ1-4; perhaps TRBD1 as D (6 bases). The germline CDR1 and CDR2 sequences are MNHEY and SMNVEV (reference sequence). The CDR3 length is 15 residues. V was clipped by 8 bases and J by 7 bases, with 20 bases between them. The CDR3 DNA sequence: TGTGCCAGCGCTTGGGGGCAAACTCTTGGTGAAAAACTGTTTTTT. It yields the protein CASAWGQTLGEKLFF.

The chain recombines TRBV3-1 (or the pseudogene TRBV3-2) with TRBJ1-3; D is perhaps TRBD1 (5 bases). The CDR3 is 16 residues long. The V end lost 3 bases, the J end lost 3 bases, and 15 bases lay between the germline ends. Germline-derived CDR1 and CDR2 are LGHDT and YNNKEL (reference sequence). CDR3 loop: CASSQQGGTHGNTIYF. CDR3 in DNA: TGTGCCAGCAGCCAGCAGGGTGGAACCCATGGAAACACCATATATTTT.

V is TRBV28 and J is TRBJ1-3; unclear D gene. The V gene's germline CDR1 is MDHEN and CDR2 SYDVKM. V gave up 7 bases and J gave up 0 bases, with 10 bases separating them. The CDR3 contains 14 residues. In DNA, the CDR3 is TGTGCCAGCACTCGGGGAGGCTCTGGAAACACCATATATTTT. This codes for CASTRGGSGNTIYF.

This clone was detected only once. V and J are TRBV19 and TRBJ1-2; 8 positions agree with TRBD1. Trimming took 5 bases from V and 4 from J; bases not matched to a gene: 6. There are 14 residues in the CDR3. Per the germline V gene, CDR1 is LNHDA and CDR2 is SQIVND (reference sequence). The CDR3: CASSPGQVFYGYTF. Written as DNA, the CDR3 is TGTGCCAGTAGTCCGGGACAGGTATTCTATGGCTACACCTTC.

The rearrangement uses TRBV6-5 and TRBJ1-3, with 10 bases identical to TRBD1. Trimming at V came to 6 bases and at J to 4 bases, leaving 6 bases not matched to a gene. Germline CDR1 and CDR2: MNHEY and SVGAGI. This CDR3 is built from 15 residues. The CDR3 sequence: CASSEDRGWGNTIYF. CDR3 in DNA: TGTGCCAGCAGCGAGGACAGGGGGTGGGGAAACACCATATATTTT.

CDR3 in amino acids: CASSLQAEETQYF. CDR3 sequence (DNA): TGTGCCAGCAGCTTACAAGCGGAGGAGACCCAGTACTTC. The rearrangement joins TRBV11-3 to TRBJ2-5; a possible D gene is TRBD2 (5 bases). The CDR3 has 13 amino acids. In germline, CDR1 is SGHNT, CDR2 YENEEA. Trimming removed 2 bases from V and 5 bases from J, with 9 bases in between.

CDR3 region: CASSHGTGNTDTQYF. The CDR3 coding sequence is TGTGCCAGCAGCCACGGGACAGGCAACACAGATACGCAGTATTTT. This chain joins TRBV3-1 (or the pseudogene TRBV3-2) and TRBJ2-3; 8 bases align to TRBD1. The CDR3 has 15 amino acids. CDR1 is LGHDT, CDR2 YNNKEL, per germline (reference sequence). V was pared by 3 bases and J by 2 bases, with 4 bases of the junction left unmatched.

The chain recombines TRBV2 with TRBJ1-5, with D unresolved. The CDR3 consists of 15 residues. Trimming took off 6 bases at V and 1 base at J, with 13 bases between the two ends. Looked up from germline, CDR1 is SNHLY and CDR2 is FYNNEI. CDR3: CASRSAAGSNQPQHF. CDR3 nucleotide sequence: TGTGCCAGCAGATCAGCCGCGGGGAGCAATCAGCCCCAGCATTTT.

The chain has TRBV15 and TRBJ1-3; 8 nucleotides line up with TRBD1. Germline V gene sequence: CDR1 LNHNV, CDR2 YYDKDF (reference sequence). The CDR3 has 15 amino acids. With 0 bases clipped from V and 7 bases from J, the junction kept 5 bases outside the gene matches. In DNA form, the CDR3 reads TGTGCCACCAGCAGAGATCAGGGGGCGCGGAACACCATATATTTT. This codes for CATSRDQGARNTIYF. Full variable domain (missing parts from reference TRBV15 and TRBJ1-3): DAMVIQNPRYQVTQFGKPVTLSCSQTLNHNVMYWYQQKSSQAPKLLFHYYDKDFNNEADTPDNFQSRRPNTSFCFLDIRSPGLGDTAMYLCATSRDQGARNTIYFGEGSWLTVV.